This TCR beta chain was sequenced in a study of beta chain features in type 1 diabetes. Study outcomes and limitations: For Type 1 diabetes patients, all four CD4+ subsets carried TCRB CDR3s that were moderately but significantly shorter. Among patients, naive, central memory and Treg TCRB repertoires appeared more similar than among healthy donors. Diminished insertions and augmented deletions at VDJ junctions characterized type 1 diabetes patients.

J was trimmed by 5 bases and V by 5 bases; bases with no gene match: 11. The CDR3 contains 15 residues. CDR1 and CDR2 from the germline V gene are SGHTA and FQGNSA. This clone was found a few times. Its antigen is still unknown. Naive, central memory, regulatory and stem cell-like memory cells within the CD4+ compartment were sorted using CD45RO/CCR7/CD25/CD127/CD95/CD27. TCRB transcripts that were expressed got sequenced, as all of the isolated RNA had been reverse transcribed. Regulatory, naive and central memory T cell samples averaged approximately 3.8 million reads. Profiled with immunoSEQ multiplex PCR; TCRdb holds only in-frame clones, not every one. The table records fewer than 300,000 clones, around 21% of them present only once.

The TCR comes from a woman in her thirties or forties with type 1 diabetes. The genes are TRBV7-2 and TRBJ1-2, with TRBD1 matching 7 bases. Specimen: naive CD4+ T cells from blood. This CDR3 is CASSAPTGVGYGYTF. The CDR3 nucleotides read TGTGCCAGCAGCGCCCCAACAGGGGTGGGATATGGCTACACCTTC. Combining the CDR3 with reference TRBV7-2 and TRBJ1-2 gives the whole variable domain GAGVSQSPSNKVTEKGKDVELRCDPISGHTALYWYRQSLGQGLEFLIYFQGNSAPDKSGLPSDRFSAERTGGSVSTLTIQRTQQEDSAVYLCASSAPTGVGYGYTFGSGTRLTVV.